The T cell receptor beta chain described here comes from a study of early T cells in non-severe SARS-CoV-2 infection. Study background: Bulk RNA taken from unsorted whole blood was sequenced, leaving chains unpaired.

TCRdb independently ran MiXCR on the 5' RACE reads; one entry per CDR3 protein. The data show about 69,000 distinct CDR3 sequences, more than 9.5% seen once. Germline CDR1 is SGHDT and CDR2 is YYEEEE. V lost 4 bases, J lost 4 bases, and 12 bases lay in between. This CDR3 comprises 14 residues. This receptor was obtained from an adult who was a healthcare worker with PCR-confirmed SARS-CoV-2 infection or an uninfected control (not recorded which). Sequenced material: whole blood, taken at baseline. The V gene is TRBV5-6, the J gene TRBJ2-1, with D perhaps matching TRBD1 (6 bases). CDR3 nucleotides: TGTGCCAGCAGCAAGGACAGCCCGTACAATGAGCAGTTCTTC. As protein: CASSKDSPYNEQFF.